The sequence of this TCR beta chain was determined in a study of Ad26.COV2.S vaccination and SARS-CoV-2 variants. The sample's treatment: 19 received Ad26.COV2.S at low or high dose, single or two shots; 5 received placebo; per-sample allocation not given. The samples were gathered on day 63 after the first injection of vaccine or placebo. Germline CDR1 is SGHDT and CDR2 is YYEEEE. This CDR3 has 15 amino acids. V lost 5 bases and J 4 bases, leaving 18 bases between the germline ends. Study-level results: Similar non-spike TCR breadth was observed in recipients of vaccine and of placebo.

In regard to this clone: Its antigen is still unknown.

The assay was immunoSEQ multiplex PCR, and TCRdb's table has in-frame clones only and misses some. Here the sample spans roughly 320,000 clones, roughly 80% being singletons. The source was peripheral blood, collected in a trial of Ad26.COV2.S vaccine versus placebo. V is TRBV5-6 and J is TRBJ1-2, with a tentative D call TRBD1 (5 bases). The source of this sequence is a person between 18 and 65 years old who received the Ad26.COV2.S COVID-19 vaccine or a placebo. CDR3: CASSSGTAVGYGYTF. The CDR3 bases are TGTGCCAGCAGTTCCGGGACGGCGGTTGGCTATGGCTACACCTTC.